This T cell receptor beta chain was documented in a study of pediatric ulcerative colitis. The study's findings and limits: Acute severe colitis showed lower rectal diversity from clonal expansions. Repertoires came from total lymphocyte DNA, so rare subsets like regulatory T cells may be missed. No controls had the two rectal clonotypes shared by ulcerative colitis patients.

Controls had colonoscopy for suspected IBD, with normal endoscopy and no IBD the following year. Repertoires were generated with immunoSEQ multiplex PCR, while TCRdb's copy carries only in-frame clones and drops some. Of roughly 54,000 clones detected, 87% appear once; the ten largest clones hold about 1.5%. Remarks on this clone: The antigen remains undetermined.

Sequencing was done on a sample of blood. The receptor's source is a boy between 10 and 17 years old who was a control in a study of pediatric ulcerative colitis.

In nucleotides, the CDR3 is TGTGCCTGGAGTGGGAGGGGGCACGGGGAGCTGTTTTTT. This translates into CAWSGRGHGELFF. V usage is TRBV30 and J usage is TRBJ2-2; tentatively, D is TRBD1 (7 bases). Per the germline V gene, CDR1 is GTSNPN and CDR2 is SVGIG (reference sequence). Trimming took off 1 base at V and 7 bases at J, with 10 bases between the two ends. The CDR3 covers 13 residues.